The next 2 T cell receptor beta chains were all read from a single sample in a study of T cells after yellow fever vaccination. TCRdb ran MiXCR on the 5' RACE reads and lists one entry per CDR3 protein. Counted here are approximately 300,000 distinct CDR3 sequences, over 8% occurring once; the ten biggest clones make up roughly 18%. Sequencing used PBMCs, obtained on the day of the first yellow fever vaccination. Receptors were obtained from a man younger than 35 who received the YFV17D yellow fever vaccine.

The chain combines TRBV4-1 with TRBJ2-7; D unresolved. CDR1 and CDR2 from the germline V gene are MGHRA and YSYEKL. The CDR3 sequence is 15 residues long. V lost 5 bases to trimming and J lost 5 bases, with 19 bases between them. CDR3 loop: CASSLKGRVRNEQYV. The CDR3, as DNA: TGCGCCAGCAGCTTGAAGGGAAGGGTTCGTAACGAGCAGTACGTC.

In DNA, the CDR3 is TGCGCCAGCAGCCTCAGACAGGGAGAGTATCATGGCTACACCTTC. Its translation: CASSLRQGEYHGYTF. The V gene is TRBV5-1, the J gene TRBJ1-2; 7 positions match TRBD1. The CDR3 has 15 amino acids. Losses at the gene ends were 4 bases for V and 6 bases for J; bases not matched to a gene: 12. The V gene's germline CDR1 is SGHRS and CDR2 YFSETQ.